These 16 T cell receptor beta chains originate from one sample sequenced in a study of graft-versus-host responses after intestinal transplantation. TCRdb keeps only in-frame clones here, not all; method: immunoSEQ multiplex PCR. The table has just under 55,000 clones, roughly nine tenths seen once. The sequenced sample was PBMCs, obtained more than 650 days after intestinal transplant. These receptor sequences come from a human patient who received an intestinal transplant, so some T cells may come from the graft donor.

The chain combines TRBV19 with TRBJ1-2; the match to TRBD1 covers 8 bases. CDR1 and CDR2 from the germline V gene are LNHDA and SQIVND (reference sequence). The CDR3 extends over 14 amino acids. Trimming removed 5 bases from V and 4 bases from J; junction bases left unmatched: 6. CDR3 protein: CASSPTGTGYGYTF. The DNA for the CDR3 is TGTGCCAGTAGTCCCACTGGGACAGGCTATGGCTACACCTTC.

V usage is TRBV6-5 and J usage is TRBJ1-5; D may be TRBD1 (6 bases). V was trimmed by 6 bases and J by 2 bases, leaving 14 bases between them. The CDR3 is 15 amino acids. Looked up from germline, CDR1 is MNHEY and CDR2 is SVGAGI. CDR3 DNA: TGTGCCAGCAGAAGGGGAGGGGGTGGCAATCAGCCCCAGCATTTT. Amino acids: CASRRGGGGNQPQHF.

This sequence joins TRBV15 and TRBJ2-5, with D maybe TRBD2 (5 bases). CDR1 and CDR2 from the germline V gene are LNHNV and YYDKDF (reference sequence). The V gene lost 3 bases and the J gene lost 4 bases, with 12 bases spanning the gap. The CDR3 runs 14 residues. The CDR3 here is CATSRGAAGETQYF. CDR3 sequence (DNA): TGTGCCACCAGCAGGGGCGCGGCGGGAGAGACCCAGTACTTC.

This chain links TRBV5-1 with TRBJ2-7; 7 bases align to TRBD1. The J segment lost 2 bases and the V segment lost 3 bases, leaving 2 bases of the junction unmatched. Germline V lookup: CDR1 SGHRS, CDR2 YFSETQ. The CDR3 sequence is 13 residues long. CDR3 DNA: TGCGCCAGCAGCTCGACAGGGCCCTACGAGCAGTACTTC. It encodes CASSSTGPYEQYF.

The V call is TRBV10-3, the J call TRBJ2-5; 8 nucleotides match TRBD2. This CDR3 is 13 amino acids long. V was pared by 10 bases and J by 2 bases, with 6 bases of the junction left unmatched. Germline CDR1 reads ENHRY; CDR2 reads SYGVKD. CDR3 in amino acids: CATGTGGQETQYF. CDR3 coding DNA: TGTGCCACCGGTACGGGGGGGCAAGAGACCCAGTACTTC.

The J gene is TRBJ2-3, the V gene TRBV5-4; no reliable D call. This CDR3 comprises 14 residues. Looked up from germline, CDR1 is SGHNT and CDR2 is YYREEE (reference sequence). V was clipped by 2 bases and J by 1 base, with 8 bases between them. The CDR3 sequence is CASSFYLGTDTQYF. CDR3 in DNA: TGTGCCAGCAGCTTTTACTTAGGCACAGATACGCAGTATTTT.

This rearrangement joins TRBV2 to TRBJ2-7, with unresolved D. Trimming stripped 4 bases from V and 4 bases from J, with 8 bases between. The CDR3 contains 12 residues. The germline gives CDR1 SNHLY, CDR2 FYNNEI. The chain's CDR3 is CASSGSGYEQYF. Written as DNA, the CDR3 is TGTGCCAGCAGTGGGTCCGGGTACGAGCAGTACTTC. Drawing the rest from reference TRBV2 and TRBJ2-7, the complete variable domain is EPEVTQTPSHQVTQMGQEVILRCVPISNHLYFYWYRQILGQKVEFLVSFYNNEISEKSEIFDDQFSVERPDGSNFTLKIRSTKLEDSAMYFCASSGSGYEQYFGPGTRLTVT.

The genes are TRBV27 and TRBJ2-5, with D unclear. The better agreement between TRBJ2-7 and the DNA end casts doubt on the J call. CDR3 length equals 13 residues. The germline CDR1 and CDR2 sequences are MNHEY and SMNVEV (reference sequence). The CDR3 bases are TGTGCCAGCAGTTTAGGACCCTACTACGAGCAGTACTTC. Translated, it gives CASSLGPYYEQYF.

The rearrangement joins TRBV2 to TRBJ2-3, with 8 bases identical to TRBD2. With V trimmed by 6 bases and J by 1 base, 6 bases remained unmatched. CDR3 length: 15 amino acids. Per the germline V gene, CDR1 is SNHLY and CDR2 is FYNNEI. Written as DNA, the CDR3 is TGTGCCAGCAGGGCTCGTAGCGGGGGCACAGATACGCAGTATTTT. Its protein is CASRARSGGTDTQYF.

This clone appeared a single time. The chain couples TRBV30 to TRBJ1-6; TRBD1 agrees at 8 bases. Germline lookup yields CDR1 GTSNPN and CDR2 SVGIG (reference sequence). The V and J ends lost 7 bases and 6 bases, in that order; junction bases with no gene match: 5. The CDR3 has 13 residues. In DNA, the CDR3 is TGTGCCTCTCAGGGGGCGAGTAATTCACCCCTCCACTTT. Translating it yields CASQGASNSPLHF.

This clone appeared a few times. The chain joins TRBV7-6 to TRBJ2-7, with 8 bases lining up with TRBD2. CDR1 is SGHVS and CDR2 is FNYEAQ in the germline V gene. J lost 0 bases, V lost 4 bases, and 11 bases had no gene match. The CDR3 is 17 amino acids. CDR3 loop: CASSSPGLARSSYEQYF. The CDR3 DNA sequence: TGTGCCAGCAGCTCTCCCGGACTAGCTCGAAGCTCCTACGAGCAGTACTTC.

This clone was recorded only once. The genes are TRBV7-6 and TRBJ2-3, with unresolved D. Deletions cut 9 bases from V and 2 bases from J, with 15 bases between. This CDR3 spans 14 amino acids. Per the germline V gene, CDR1 is SGHVS and CDR2 is FNYEAQ. Here the CDR3 reads CASLPGPDTDTQYF. For the CDR3, the DNA is TGTGCCAGTCTGCCGGGCCCGGACACAGATACGCAGTATTTT.

V usage is TRBV5-1 and J usage is TRBJ1-3; D is unresolved. The germline gives CDR1 SGHRS, CDR2 YFSETQ. The ends were cut back, 5 bases at V and 2 bases at J, with 14 bases in the middle. This CDR3 is 15 amino acids long. The CDR3 sequence is CASRPMMGPGNTIYF. As DNA, the CDR3 is TGCGCCAGCAGGCCTATGATGGGTCCTGGAAACACCATATATTTT.

The chain links TRBV28 to TRBJ1-5; D is perhaps TRBD1 (5 bases). Per the germline V gene, CDR1 is MDHEN and CDR2 is SYDVKM. The CDR3 is 12 residues long. V lost 3 bases and J 7 bases, leaving 7 bases between the germline ends. The DNA of the CDR3 is TGTGCCAGCAGTTTTGGGGGGCAGCCCCAGCATTTT. Translating it yields CASSFGGQPQHF.

The rearrangement joins TRBV9 to TRBJ2-1, with D possibly TRBD1 on 5 matching bases. The germline V gene encodes CDR1 SGDLS and CDR2 YYNGEE. This CDR3 has 16 residues. V lost 0 bases to trimming and J lost 6 bases, with 16 bases between them. Here the CDR3 DNA reads TGTGCCAGCAGCGTAGAGGTGGAGACAGCCAGCAATGAGCAGTTCTTC. Its translation is CASSVEVETASNEQFF.

The chain uses TRBV11-2 and TRBJ1-1; tentatively, D is TRBD1 (5 bases). Germline CDR1 and CDR2: SGHAT and FQNNGV. CDR3 length equals 14 residues. Trimming left V 5 bases short and J 5 bases short, with 15 bases between. CDR3 in DNA: TGTGCCAGCAGCCGTAGCGAGGGGCGGACTGAAGCTTTCTTT. Its translation is CASSRSEGRTEAFF.